This entry lists 21 T cell receptor beta chains sequenced from one sample in a study of T cell responses to AZD1222 COVID-19 vaccine. The repertoire was sequenced with immunoSEQ multiplex PCR; TCRdb's copy has only in-frame clones and lacks some. Seen here are some 66,000 clones, more than 85% observed once, and the top ten hold around 16%. Sequenced material: peripheral blood, taken on day 0 of AZD1222 vaccination. These receptors originate from an adult in good health.

The chain uses TRBV6-5 and TRBJ2-3, with D uncertain. Trimming stripped 2 bases from V and 3 bases from J, with 12 bases between. Germline-derived CDR1 and CDR2 are MNHEY and SVGAGI. This CDR3 comprises 15 residues. CDR3 protein: CASSYTLIPTDTQYF. The DNA for the CDR3 is TGTGCCAGCAGTTACACCCTGATCCCTACAGATACGCAGTATTTT.

This clone was counted a few times. The chain couples TRBV7-9 to TRBJ2-1; 7 bases map to TRBD1. The CDR3 covers 15 residues. Germline V gene data show CDR1 as SEHNR and CDR2 as FQNEAQ (reference sequence). The V segment lost 5 bases and the J segment 7 bases; nucleotides outside the gene matches: 11. The chain's CDR3 is CASSPGGASSNEQFF. For the CDR3, the DNA is TGTGCCAGCAGCCCAGGGGGAGCTAGTAGTAATGAGCAGTTCTTC.

This clone was picked up one time. The chain uses TRBV4-3 and TRBJ2-2, with D possibly matching TRBD1 (6 bases). Germline CDR1 reads LGHNA; CDR2 reads YSLEER. The V gene lost 0 bases and the J gene lost 0 bases, with 11 bases spanning the gap. The CDR3 length is 17 residues. The DNA of the CDR3 is TGCGCCAGCAGCCAAGACGAGACAGGTCCGAACACCGGGGAGCTGTTTTTT. This gives the protein CASSQDETGPNTGELFF.

The chain couples TRBV3-1 (or the pseudogene TRBV3-2) to TRBJ2-5, with D possibly being TRBD2 (5 bases). CDR3 size: 14 residues. V shed 2 bases and J shed 5 bases, with 12 bases lying between them. Germline V gives CDR1 LGHDT, CDR2 YNNKEL (reference sequence). This chain's CDR3 is CASSQPLARETQYF. The CDR3 bases are TGTGCCAGCAGCCAACCCCTAGCTCGGGAGACCCAGTACTTC.

This chain uses TRBV6-5 with TRBJ2-7, with unresolved D. CDR1 and CDR2 (germline): MNHEY, SVGAGI. Trimming took off 7 bases at V and 1 base at J, with 11 bases between the two ends. This CDR3 region has 13 residues. The CDR3 spells CASTAGVSYEQYF. The CDR3 bases are TGTGCCAGCACCGCAGGAGTTTCCTACGAGCAGTACTTC.

This chain joins TRBV4-1 and TRBJ1-1; D uncertain. The CDR3 has 16 amino acids. Germline V gene sequence: CDR1 MGHRA, CDR2 YSYEKL. Trimming removed 4 bases from V and 1 base from J, with 16 bases in between. The DNA for the CDR3 is TGCGCCAGCAGCCTCCGCTCTCGGTTAGAGAACACTGAAGCTTTCTTT. Its translation: CASSLRSRLENTEAFF.

This clone is a singleton in its sample. This chain uses TRBV5-8 with TRBJ2-7, with D possibly being TRBD1 (5 bases). The CDR3 consists of 15 residues. Germline assignment: CDR1 SGHTS and CDR2 YDEGEE. The V and J ends lost 0 bases and 2 bases respectively, with 12 bases between them. The CDR3 here is CASSLVGVGPYEQYF. CDR3 nucleotides: TGTGCCAGCAGCTTGGTAGGGGTCGGGCCCTACGAGCAGTACTTC.

J is TRBJ1-6 and V is TRBV30; perhaps TRBD1 as D (5 bases). Trimming pared 3 bases from V and 8 bases from J, leaving 20 bases between. CDR1 and CDR2 (germline): GTSNPN, SVGIG (reference sequence). CDR3 length equals 16 residues. The CDR3 is CAWSRRGVKYDSPLHF. The CDR3 coding sequence is TGTGCCTGGAGCCGGAGAGGGGTCAAATATGATTCACCCCTCCACTTT.

This chain links TRBV3-1 (or the pseudogene TRBV3-2) with TRBJ2-7; TRBD1 matches 7 bases. This CDR3 has 11 residues. Unmatched junction bases numbered 4, after V lost 5 bases and J lost 9 bases. Per the germline V gene, CDR1 is LGHDT and CDR2 is YNNKEL (reference sequence). CDR3 nucleotide sequence: TGTGCCAGCAGCACTCCAGGGGGGCAGTACTTC. Translating it yields CASSTPGGQYF.

The CDR3 DNA is TGTGCCACCCTGGGACAAAAGAACACTGAAGCTTTCTTT. It codes for CATLGQKNTEAFF. The V call is TRBV2, the J call TRBJ1-1, with D maybe TRBD1 (6 bases). V dropped 10 bases and J dropped 1 base, with 13 bases sitting between them. The CDR3 runs 13 residues. Looked up from germline, CDR1 is SNHLY and CDR2 is FYNNEI.

This chain uses TRBV4-2 with TRBJ1-2, with no clear D. The CDR3 runs 13 residues. The V end lost 2 bases, the J end lost 2 bases, and 6 bases lay between the germline ends. Germline CDR1 and CDR2: LGHNA and YNFKEQ. The CDR3 loop is CASSQPPNYGYTF. The CDR3 DNA reads as TGTGCCAGCAGCCAACCCCCCAACTATGGCTACACCTTC.

This clone is medium-sized in the sample. This chain connects TRBV24-1 to TRBJ2-1; TRBD2 aligns across 9 bases. This CDR3 spans 15 amino acids. The junction had 4 bases not matched to a gene; V was cut back by 5 bases and J by 3 bases. Germline CDR1 reads KGHDR; CDR2 reads SFDVKD. The CDR3 DNA reads as TGTGCCACCAGTGTCCAAGCGGGAGGCTACAATGAGCAGTTCTTC. It is translated as CATSVQAGGYNEQFF.

The chain links TRBV4-2 to TRBJ1-4; TRBD1 agrees at 7 bases. Trimming took 4 bases from V and 14 from J; bases not matched to a gene: 10. The CDR3 extends over 13 amino acids. Germline assignment: CDR1 LGHNA and CDR2 YNFKEQ. CDR3 amino acids: CASSPLQTQGLFF. In DNA, the CDR3 is TGTGCCAGCAGCCCACTCCAAACACAGGGGCTGTTTTTT.

This clone has just a few counts. The chain carries TRBV2 and TRBJ1-6; perhaps TRBD1 as D (6 bases). The CDR3 sequence is 13 residues long. V was clipped by 6 bases and J by 6 bases, with 9 bases between them. CDR1 SNHLY and CDR2 FYNNEI come from the germline V gene. CDR3 DNA sequence: TGTGCCAGCAGCGCCAGGGGTAATTCACCCCTCCACTTT. It translates to CASSARGNSPLHF.

The J gene is TRBJ1-1, the V gene TRBV6-5, with unresolved D. Trimming shortened V by 6 bases and J by 1 base, and 12 bases separated the two germline ends. This CDR3 spans 14 amino acids. From germline, CDR1 is MNHEY and CDR2 SVGAGI. The CDR3 coding sequence is TGTGCCAGCAGCCCCGCCCGGGGGAACACTGAAGCTTTCTTT. It is translated as CASSPARGNTEAFF.

Within the sample, this clone is medium-sized. This chain connects TRBV3-1 (or the pseudogene TRBV3-2) to TRBJ2-5; TRBD1 matches at 7 bases. Germline trimming cut 6 bases from V and 3 bases from J; bases unmatched to any gene: 1. This CDR3 comprises 12 residues. Germline V CDR1 and CDR2: LGHDT, YNNKEL (reference sequence). CDR3 region: CASSGTEETQYF. CDR3 coding DNA: TGTGCCAGCAGTGGGACAGAAGAGACCCAGTACTTC.

The chain joins TRBV7-8 to TRBJ2-1; D unresolved. Trimming took off 7 bases at V and 1 base at J, with 14 bases between the two ends. Germline V gives CDR1 SGHVS, CDR2 FQNEAQ. This CDR3 region has 15 residues. Here the CDR3 DNA reads TGTGCCAGCACCCGAAGGTCTGATTCCTACAATGAGCAGTTCTTC. Translating gives CASTRRSDSYNEQFF.

The chain employs TRBV11-1 and TRBJ2-7; D is undetermined. V lost 3 bases and J lost 0, with 6 bases in between. The CDR3 covers 13 residues. Per germline, CDR1 SGHAT and CDR2 FQDESV (reference sequence). The CDR3 sequence is CASSFRSSYEQYF. CDR3 sequence (DNA): TGTGCCAGCAGCTTCCGGAGCTCCTACGAGCAGTACTTC.

The V gene is TRBV11-2, the J gene TRBJ2-7, with 10 bases fitting TRBD1. This CDR3 region has 19 residues. V dropped 6 bases and J dropped 2; count of bases not matched to a gene: 19. Germline V gives CDR1 SGHAT, CDR2 FQNNGV. The DNA for the CDR3 is TGTGCCAGCAGTAGGACGACAGGGGGCTCCATGAGCGGGACCTACGAGCAGTACTTC. Translation: CASSRTTGGSMSGTYEQYF.

The sample holds a few counts of this clone. The gene calls are TRBV30 and TRBJ1-1, with a weak D call TRBD1 (5 bases). CDR3 length: 10 amino acids. Trimming pared 6 bases from V and 11 bases from J, leaving 13 bases between. CDR1 and CDR2 from the germline V gene are GTSNPN and SVGIG (reference sequence). The CDR3 protein is CACEGFGAFF. The CDR3 nucleotides read TGTGCCTGCGAGGGGTTTGGGGCTTTCTTT.

The J gene is TRBJ2-5, the V gene TRBV12-3 or TRBV12-4, with TRBD2 as a possible D gene (6 bases). The CDR3 loop spans 12 amino acids. V gave up 6 bases and J gave up 5 bases, with 10 bases separating them. CDR3 sequence: CASSRAGETQYF. CDR3 sequence (DNA): TGTGCCAGCAGCCGGGCGGGGGAGACCCAGTACTTC.